The sequence of this TCR beta chain was determined in a study of shared T cell receptors in the human thymus. Produced via immunoSEQ multiplex PCR; TCRdb's table is partial and in-frame only. The table lists approximately 730,000 clones, 70% to 90% of them singletons, with under 0.012% in the top ten. CDR1 is MNHEY, CDR2 SVGAGI, per germline. The CDR3 has 12 amino acids. The J segment lost 4 bases and the V segment lost 5 bases, leaving 1 base of the junction unmatched. The same sample was also studied in work on human thymus T cells. That source adds: All donors were healthy Finnish infants who were undergoing corrective surgery to treat congenital heart defects. Resections removed during corrective heart surgery provided the thymus tissue used. Thymic and blood repertoires seemed to show skewed V and J gene use. Highly overlapping thymic repertoires in unrelated individuals were reported by related research.

The rearrangement links TRBV6-5 to TRBJ2-5; 7 bases align to TRBD1. The sequence came from a girl less than two years old with a congenital heart defect. Sequenced: thymocytes. The CDR3 sequence is CASSDRAETQYF. Here the CDR3 DNA reads TGTGCCAGCAGTGACAGGGCAGAGACCCAGTACTTC.